The entry that follows covers one T cell receptor beta chain sequence. The antigen is undetermined. Produced via immunoSEQ multiplex PCR; TCRdb's table is partial and in-frame only. The sample holds about 140,000 clones, around 90% seen once. The sample belongs to a study of T cell responses to AZD1222 COVID-19 vaccine. V dropped 7 bases and J dropped 6; count of bases not matched to a gene: 4. Germline values: CDR1 MNHEY, CDR2 SVGAGI. The CDR3 totals 12 residues. Broader study findings: The number of AZD1222 recipients seropositive at baseline was only six. The donor group comprised mostly white British people and more females; the analysis possibly underestimated clonal diversity. Reports say nearly half of spike-specific TCRs go after unmutated variant regions.

Sequencing used peripheral blood, obtained 28 days after the second AZD1222 dose. The origin of this receptor is an adult who received the AZD1222 COVID-19 vaccine. This chain uses TRBV6-5 with TRBJ1-1; 8 bases align to TRBD1. The DNA for the CDR3 is TGTGCCAGCACAGGGGGCTCTTCTGAAGCTTTCTTT. Amino acids: CASTGGSSEAFF.